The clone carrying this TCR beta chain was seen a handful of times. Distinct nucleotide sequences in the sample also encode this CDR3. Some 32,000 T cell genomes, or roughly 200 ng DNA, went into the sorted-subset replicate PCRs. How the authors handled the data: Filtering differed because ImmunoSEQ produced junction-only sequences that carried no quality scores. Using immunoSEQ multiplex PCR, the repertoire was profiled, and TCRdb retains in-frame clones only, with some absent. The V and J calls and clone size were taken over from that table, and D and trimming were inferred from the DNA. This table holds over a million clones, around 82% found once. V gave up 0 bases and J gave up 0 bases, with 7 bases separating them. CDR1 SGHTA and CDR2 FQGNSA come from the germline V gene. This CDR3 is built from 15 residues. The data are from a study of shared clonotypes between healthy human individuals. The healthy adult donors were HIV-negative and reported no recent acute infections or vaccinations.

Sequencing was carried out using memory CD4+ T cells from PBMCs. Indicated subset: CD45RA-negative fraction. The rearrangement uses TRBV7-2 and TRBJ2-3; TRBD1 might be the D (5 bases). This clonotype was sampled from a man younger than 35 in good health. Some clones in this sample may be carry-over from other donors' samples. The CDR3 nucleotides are TGTGCCAGCAGCTTAGCCCCAGGGAGCACAGATACGCAGTATTTT. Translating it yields CASSLAPGSTDTQYF.